This T cell receptor beta chain was recovered during a study of OX40 agonist ivuxolimab in advanced cancers. Study details: Participants averaged approximately 60 years of age (range about 23 to 80) and were under 90% male. One hepatocellular carcinoma and a couple of cutaneous melanoma patients partially responded.

V lost 2 bases and J 5 bases, leaving 7 bases between the germline ends. The CDR3 loop spans 13 amino acids. Germline loops: CDR1 KGHSH, CDR2 LQKENI. TCRdb keeps only in-frame clones here, not all; method: immunoSEQ multiplex PCR. The data contain approximately 59,000 clones, 85% of them singletons. The rearrangement joins TRBV18 to TRBJ1-5, with D unresolved. Material: CD4+ or CD8+ T cells sorted from blood, obtained in a trial of the OX40 agonist ivuxolimab. The TCR was taken from an adult with an advanced solid tumor such as melanoma, head and neck, liver or kidney cancer. The chain's CDR3 is CASSPGNYQPQHF. The CDR3 nucleotides read TGTGCCAGCTCACCAGGGAACTATCAGCCCCAGCATTTT.